This TCR beta chain was recorded in a study of T cell responses to AZD1222 COVID-19 vaccine (dated by TCRdb to the early 2020s). About the study as a whole: AZD1222 recipients whose second dose came at about 4 weeks and those whose second dose came at about 12 weeks were combined into one group, since spike-specific TCR depth and breadth did not differ between the two schedules. Trial participants were enrolled by age into 18-55, 56-69 and 70-plus year subgroups, with around 140, 26 and 57 TCR-sequenced participants respectively. TCR sequencing covered more than 230 trial participants: 207 given two doses of AZD1222 and approximately 25 given two doses of MenACWY control vaccine. The paper's findings and limits, for the study overall: Epitopes outside the regions mutated in the B.1.351 and B.1.1.7 variants were reportedly recognized by nearly half of the unique spike-specific TCRs. In the small 56-69-year group, the increase in depth fell short of significance, most likely because of low power. Because no samples from the day 14 peak response were available, repertoires could be characterized only after the peak T cell response. Vaccine-associated CD4 TCRs spanned the whole spike protein, with dominant responses in regions 160-218 and 743-854. Conclusions about previously exposed vaccinees are limited, since just a handful of AZD1222 recipients were seropositive for SARS-CoV-2 at baseline. A significant rise in spike-specific TCR breadth and depth was observed after two AZD1222 doses relative to day 0 and relative to MenACWY recipients. Most participants were white British and females outnumbered males, and the authors suggested that clonal diversity may have been underestimated.

Of note for this clone: Its target antigen remains unknown. No per-base quality is available; no much larger clone lies one base away.

The time point label, read with the paper, signifies: baseline before first vaccination. Samples from vaccinated people were obtained from the UK trials COV001 and COV002, which included a single-blind randomized controlled phase 2/3 trial of AZD1222 (ChAdOx1 nCoV-19) in healthy adults. Trial participant PBMC samples were collected at day 0 and day 28 after the second dose for TCRbeta chain sequencing. The CDR3 regions of human TCRbeta chains were analyzed by immunosequencing. The original pipeline was this. Repertoire TCRs were matched against a reference library of SARS-CoV-2-specific TCRs generated with the MIRA antigen-specificity platform. Breadth was defined as the fraction of unique TCRs that were SARS-CoV-2-associated. Depth was defined as the fraction of total T cells that were SARS-CoV-2-associated. Each spike-specific TCR was assigned to its reactive spike region and to a CD4 or CD8 class using the MIRA data. Log10-transformed breadth and depth values were compared by one-way ANOVA with Sidak's multiple comparisons tests. TCRdb retrieved this table from immuneACCESS and kept in-frame rearrangements only. Not all clones are present; in checked studies, unresolved V genes account for under half, and no reason is known for the remainder. That table supplies the V and J calls and clone size; D and trimming were determined from the DNA. In this sample the table shows 110,000 to 150,000 clones, almost 90% of which occur a single time. The biggest ten clones account for around 3% of the sample.

Cut back by 2 bases and 0 bases, the V and J ends lie 15 bases apart. Sequences SGHDT (CDR1) and YYEEEE (CDR2) are obtained from the germline V gene. Measured from the cysteine to the phenylalanine, the CDR3 is 17 residues long. The CDR3 DNA has 51 bases and is translated from base 1. The specimen comprised peripheral blood, sampled on day 0 of AZD1222 vaccination. This clonotype was sampled from an adult in good health. The V gene is TRBV5-6 and the J gene is TRBJ1-3, with no confidently assigned D gene. This receptor has the CDR3 CASSLGETRLSGNTIYF. DNA sequence: TGTGCCAGCAGCTTAGGTGAGACAAGACTCTCTGGAAACACCATATATTTT.